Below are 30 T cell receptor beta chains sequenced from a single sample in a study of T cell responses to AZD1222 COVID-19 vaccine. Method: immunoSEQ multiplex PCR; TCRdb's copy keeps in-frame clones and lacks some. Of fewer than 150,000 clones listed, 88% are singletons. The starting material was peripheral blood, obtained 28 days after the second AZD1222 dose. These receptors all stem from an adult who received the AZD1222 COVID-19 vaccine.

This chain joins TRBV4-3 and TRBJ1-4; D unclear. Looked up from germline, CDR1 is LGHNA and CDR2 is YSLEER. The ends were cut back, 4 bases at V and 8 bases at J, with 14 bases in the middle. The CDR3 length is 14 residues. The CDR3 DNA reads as TGCGCCAGCAGCCCGACCCCGATTGGGGAAAAACTGTTTTTT. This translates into CASSPTPIGEKLFF.

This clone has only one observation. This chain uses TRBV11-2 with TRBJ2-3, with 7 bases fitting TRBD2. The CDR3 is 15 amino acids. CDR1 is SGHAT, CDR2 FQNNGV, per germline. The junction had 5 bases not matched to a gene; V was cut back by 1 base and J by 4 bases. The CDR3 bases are TGTGCCAGCAGCTTAGGGGGAGGGTACCCAGATACGCAGTATTTT. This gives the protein CASSLGGGYPDTQYF.

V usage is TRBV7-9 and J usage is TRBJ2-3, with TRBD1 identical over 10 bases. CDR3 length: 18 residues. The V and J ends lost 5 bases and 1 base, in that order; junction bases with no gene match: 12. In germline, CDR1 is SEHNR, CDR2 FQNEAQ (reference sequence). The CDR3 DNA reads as TGTGCCAGCAGCGTCGGGACAGGGGTCAGCTCGGGCACAGATACGCAGTATTTT. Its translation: CASSVGTGVSSGTDTQYF.

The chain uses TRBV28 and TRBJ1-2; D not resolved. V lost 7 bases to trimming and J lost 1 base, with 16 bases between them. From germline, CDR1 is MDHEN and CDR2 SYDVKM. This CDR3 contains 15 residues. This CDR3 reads CASNPSTHFNYGYTF. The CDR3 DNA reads TGTGCCAGCAACCCTTCGACACATTTTAACTATGGCTACACCTTC.

The CDR3 DNA reads TGTGCCAGCACCTTACAGGGTTACGAGCAGTACTTC. Translating gives CASTLQGYEQYF. This rearrangement joins TRBV28 to TRBJ2-7, with D perhaps matching TRBD1 (6 bases). The V end lost 7 bases, the J end lost 4 bases, and 11 bases lay between the germline ends. Germline CDR1 is MDHEN and CDR2 is SYDVKM. The CDR3 extends over 12 amino acids.

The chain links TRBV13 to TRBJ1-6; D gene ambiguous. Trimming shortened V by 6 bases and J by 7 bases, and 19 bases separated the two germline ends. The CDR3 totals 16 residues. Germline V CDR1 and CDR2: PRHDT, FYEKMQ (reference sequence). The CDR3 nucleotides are TGTGCCAGCAGACCCCGTTTAGCCGGGAGGAATTCACCCCTCCACTTT. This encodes CASRPRLAGRNSPLHF.

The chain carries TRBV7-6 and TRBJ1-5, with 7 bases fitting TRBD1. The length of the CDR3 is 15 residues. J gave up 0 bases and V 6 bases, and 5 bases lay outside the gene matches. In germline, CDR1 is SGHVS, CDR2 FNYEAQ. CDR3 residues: CASRLTGDSNQPQHF. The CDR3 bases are TGTGCCAGCAGACTTACAGGGGATAGCAATCAGCCCCAGCATTTT.

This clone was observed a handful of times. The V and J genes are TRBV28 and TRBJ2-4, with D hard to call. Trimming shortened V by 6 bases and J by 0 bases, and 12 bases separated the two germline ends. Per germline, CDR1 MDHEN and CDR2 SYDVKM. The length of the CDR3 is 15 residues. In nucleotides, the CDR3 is TGTGCCAGCAGCCCGCCTTTGGTAGCCAAAAACATTCAGTACTTC. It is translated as CASSPPLVAKNIQYF.

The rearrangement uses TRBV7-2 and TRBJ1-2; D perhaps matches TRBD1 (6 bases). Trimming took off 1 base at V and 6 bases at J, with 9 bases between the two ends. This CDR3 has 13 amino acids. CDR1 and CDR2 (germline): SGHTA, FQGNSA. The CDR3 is CASSLEQGNGYTF. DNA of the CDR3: TGTGCCAGCAGCTTAGAACAGGGTAATGGCTACACCTTC.

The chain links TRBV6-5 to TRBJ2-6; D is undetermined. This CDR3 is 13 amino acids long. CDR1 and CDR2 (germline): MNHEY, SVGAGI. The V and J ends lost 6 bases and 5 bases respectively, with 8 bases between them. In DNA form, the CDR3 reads TGTGCCAGCAGCCCCGGAAGGGCCAACGTCCTGACTTTC. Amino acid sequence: CASSPGRANVLTF.

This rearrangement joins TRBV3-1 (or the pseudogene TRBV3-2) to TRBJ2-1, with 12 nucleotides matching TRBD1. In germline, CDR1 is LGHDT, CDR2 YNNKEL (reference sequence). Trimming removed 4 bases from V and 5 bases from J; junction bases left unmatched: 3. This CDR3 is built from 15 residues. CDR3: CASSPGQGADNEQFF. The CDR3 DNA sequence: TGTGCCAGCAGCCCGGGACAGGGGGCGGACAATGAGCAGTTCTTC.

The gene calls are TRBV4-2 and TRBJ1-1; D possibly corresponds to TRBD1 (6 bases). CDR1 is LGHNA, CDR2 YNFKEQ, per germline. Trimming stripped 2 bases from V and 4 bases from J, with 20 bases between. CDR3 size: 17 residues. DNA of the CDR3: TGTGCCAGCAGCCAAACTAATTCCGCAGGGGTCGGCACTGAAGCTTTCTTT. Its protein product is CASSQTNSAGVGTEAFF.

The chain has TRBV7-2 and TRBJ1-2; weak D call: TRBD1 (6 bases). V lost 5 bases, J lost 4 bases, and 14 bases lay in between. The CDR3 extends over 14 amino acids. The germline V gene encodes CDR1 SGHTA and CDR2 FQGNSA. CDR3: CASSPRGQLYGYTF. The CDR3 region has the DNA TGTGCCAGCAGCCCCCGAGGACAGCTCTATGGCTACACCTTC.

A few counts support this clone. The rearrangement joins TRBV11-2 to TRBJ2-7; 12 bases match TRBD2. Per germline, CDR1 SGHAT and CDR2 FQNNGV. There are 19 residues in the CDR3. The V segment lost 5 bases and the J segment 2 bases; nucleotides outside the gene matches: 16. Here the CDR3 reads CASSRERASGGATTYEQYF. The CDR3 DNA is TGTGCCAGCAGCCGAGAGCGGGCTAGCGGGGGGGCAACGACCTACGAGCAGTACTTC. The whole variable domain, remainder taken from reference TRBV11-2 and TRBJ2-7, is EAGVAQSPRYKIIEKRQSVAFWCNPISGHATLYWYQQILGQGPKLLIQFQNNGVVDDSQLPKDRFSAERLKGVDSTLKIQPAKLEDSAVYLCASSRERASGGATTYEQYFGPGTRLTVT.

The DNA for the CDR3 is TGTGCCAGCAGTTACGGAGACTCTGGAAACACCATATATTTT. It specifies CASSYGDSGNTIYF. The chain links TRBV6-2 or TRBV6-3 to TRBJ1-3; D gene unclear. Germline-derived CDR1 and CDR2 are MNHEY and SVGEGT. The CDR3 consists of 14 residues. V was cut by 2 bases and J by 0 bases, with 5 bases left in between.

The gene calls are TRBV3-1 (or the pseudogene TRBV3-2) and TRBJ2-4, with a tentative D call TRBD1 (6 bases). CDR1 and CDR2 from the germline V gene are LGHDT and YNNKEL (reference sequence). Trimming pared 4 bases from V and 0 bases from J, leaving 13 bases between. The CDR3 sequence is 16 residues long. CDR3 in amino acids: CASSPYRERAKNIQYF. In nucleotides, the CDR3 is TGTGCCAGCAGCCCGTACAGGGAGAGAGCCAAAAACATTCAGTACTTC.

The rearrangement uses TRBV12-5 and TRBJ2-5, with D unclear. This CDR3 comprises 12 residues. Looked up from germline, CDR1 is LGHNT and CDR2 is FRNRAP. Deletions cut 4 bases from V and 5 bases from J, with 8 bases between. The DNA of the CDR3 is TGTGCTAGTGGTTGGGGTTGGGAGACCCAGTACTTC. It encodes CASGWGWETQYF.

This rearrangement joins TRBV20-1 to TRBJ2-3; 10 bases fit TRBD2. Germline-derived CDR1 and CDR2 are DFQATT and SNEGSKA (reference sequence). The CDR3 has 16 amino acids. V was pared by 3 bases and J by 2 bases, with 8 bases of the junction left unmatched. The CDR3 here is CSASLPSGGDTDTQYF. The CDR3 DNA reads TGCAGTGCTAGTCTCCCTAGCGGGGGTGACACAGATACGCAGTATTTT.

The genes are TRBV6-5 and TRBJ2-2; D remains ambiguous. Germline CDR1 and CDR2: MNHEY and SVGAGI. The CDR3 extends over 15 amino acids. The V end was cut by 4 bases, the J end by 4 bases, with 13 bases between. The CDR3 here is CASSSFKTTTGELFF. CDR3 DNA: TGTGCCAGCAGTTCTTTCAAAACCACCACCGGGGAGCTGTTTTTT.

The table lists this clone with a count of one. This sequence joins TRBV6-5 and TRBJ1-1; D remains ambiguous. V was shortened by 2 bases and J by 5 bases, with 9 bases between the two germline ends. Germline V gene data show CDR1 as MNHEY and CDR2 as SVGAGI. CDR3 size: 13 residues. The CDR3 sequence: CASSYRERTEAFF. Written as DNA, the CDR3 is TGTGCCAGCAGTTACAGGGAAAGGACTGAAGCTTTCTTT.

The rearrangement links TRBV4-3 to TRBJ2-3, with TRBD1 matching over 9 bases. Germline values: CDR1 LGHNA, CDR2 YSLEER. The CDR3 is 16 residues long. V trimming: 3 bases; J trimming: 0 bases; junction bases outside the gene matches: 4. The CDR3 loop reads CASSQAGTGSTDTQYF. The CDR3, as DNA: TGCGCCAGCAGCCAGGCCGGGACAGGGAGCACAGATACGCAGTATTTT.

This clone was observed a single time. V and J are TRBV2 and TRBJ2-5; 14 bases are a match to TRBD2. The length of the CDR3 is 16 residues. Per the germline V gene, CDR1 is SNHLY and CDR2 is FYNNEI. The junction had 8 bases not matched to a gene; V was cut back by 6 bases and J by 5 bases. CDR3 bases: TGTGCCAGCAGACCCAGACTAGCGGGGGGGATCGAGACCCAGTACTTC. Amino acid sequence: CASRPRLAGGIETQYF.

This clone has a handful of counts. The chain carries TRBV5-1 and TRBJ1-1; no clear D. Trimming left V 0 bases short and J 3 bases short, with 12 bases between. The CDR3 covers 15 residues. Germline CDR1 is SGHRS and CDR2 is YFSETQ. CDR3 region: CASSLALTEDTEAFF. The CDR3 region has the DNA TGCGCCAGCAGCTTGGCCCTAACGGAGGACACTGAAGCTTTCTTT.

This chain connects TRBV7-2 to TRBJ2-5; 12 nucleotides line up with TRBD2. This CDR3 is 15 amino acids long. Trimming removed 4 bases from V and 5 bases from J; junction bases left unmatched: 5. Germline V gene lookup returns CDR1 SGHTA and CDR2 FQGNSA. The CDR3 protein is CASSSRLAGAETQYF. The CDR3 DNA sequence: TGTGCCAGCAGCTCGCGACTAGCGGGGGCTGAGACCCAGTACTTC.

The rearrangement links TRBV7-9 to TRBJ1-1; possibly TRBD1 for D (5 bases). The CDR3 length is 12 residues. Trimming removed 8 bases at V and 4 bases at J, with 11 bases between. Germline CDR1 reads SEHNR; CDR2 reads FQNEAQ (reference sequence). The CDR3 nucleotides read TGTGCCAGCCTAGGACATCTCACTGAAGCTTTCTTT. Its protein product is CASLGHLTEAFF.

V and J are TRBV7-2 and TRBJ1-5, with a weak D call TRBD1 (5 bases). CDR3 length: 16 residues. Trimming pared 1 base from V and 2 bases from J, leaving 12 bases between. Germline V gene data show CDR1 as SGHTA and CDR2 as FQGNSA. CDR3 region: CASSLGGGAGNQPQHF. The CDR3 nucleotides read TGTGCCAGCAGCTTAGGTGGAGGGGCGGGCAATCAGCCCCAGCATTTT.

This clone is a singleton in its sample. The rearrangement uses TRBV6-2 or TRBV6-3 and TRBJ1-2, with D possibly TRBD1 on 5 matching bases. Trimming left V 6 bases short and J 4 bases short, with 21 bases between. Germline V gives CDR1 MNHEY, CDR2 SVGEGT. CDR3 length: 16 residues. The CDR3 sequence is CASSPGPSRGSYGYTF. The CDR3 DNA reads TGTGCCAGCAGCCCCGGCCCGAGTCGGGGGAGCTATGGCTACACCTTC.

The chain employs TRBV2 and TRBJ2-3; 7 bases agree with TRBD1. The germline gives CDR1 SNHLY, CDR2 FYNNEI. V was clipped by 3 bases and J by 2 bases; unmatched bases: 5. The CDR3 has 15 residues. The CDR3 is CASSDLGGFTDTQYF. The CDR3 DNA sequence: TGTGCCAGCAGTGATTTAGGGGGCTTCACAGATACGCAGTATTTT.

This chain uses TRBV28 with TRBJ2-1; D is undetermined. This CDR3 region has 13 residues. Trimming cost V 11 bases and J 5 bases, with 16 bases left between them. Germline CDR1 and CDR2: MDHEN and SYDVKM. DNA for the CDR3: TGTGCCGGCTCCGGGCAACCTAACAATGAGCAGTTCTTC. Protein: CAGSGQPNNEQFF.

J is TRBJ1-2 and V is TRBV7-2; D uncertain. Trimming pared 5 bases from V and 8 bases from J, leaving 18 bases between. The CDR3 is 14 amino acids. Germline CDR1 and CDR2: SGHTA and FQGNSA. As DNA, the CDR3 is TGTGCCAGCAGCGTCAGAGAAACTATAGGGGGCTACACCTTC. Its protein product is CASSVRETIGGYTF.